The T cell receptor (beta chain) under discussion was sequenced for a study of blood T cell repertoires in COVID-19 (dated by TCRdb to the early 2020s). For the study in its entirety: The collaborator samples originated in the United States, Italy and Spain and spanned the acute and convalescent phases of COVID-19. The material from the prospective study consisted of cDNA or gDNA derived from T cells, B-cell-depleted T cells, or PBMCs. Deeply sampled blood TCRbeta repertoires from subjects exposed to, actively infected with, or recovered from COVID-19 were included in the dataset. The repertoires were made available in a free public database intended to serve as a resource for research on the immune response to SARS-CoV-2. Samples came from the ongoing ImmuneRACE study (first 160 participants) plus 1,254 subjects from 6 global collaborators. A de-identified subject ID, COVID-19 status, age in years and sex were almost always included in the sample metadata. Where HLA class I and class II types were available, the types were taken from metadata supplied by the sample provider, not from assay-based typing. Study-level results and caveats: The quantity of clinical and demographic metadata differed by source and by participant and was supplied without curation.

Each collaborating institution followed its own protocols to collect whole blood in K2EDTA tubes. Collaborator samples were shipped for TCRbeta analysis as frozen whole blood, isolated PBMCs, or DNA extracted from either sample type. The CDR1 and CDR2 encoded by the germline V gene are SQVTM and ANQGSEA. Measured from the cysteine to the phenylalanine, the CDR3 is 15 residues long. Only CDR3 DNA remains: 45 bases, in frame from the first base. V loses 5 bases at its end and J loses 5 bases; junction bases beyond the gene matches: 13. Worth noting for this clone: Its antigen is still unknown. Nothing much larger sits one base from this clone, and base qualities are not available.

TCRbeta CDR3 regions were amplified from genomic DNA by means of the immunoSEQ Assay, a bias-controlled multiplex PCR. Turning to the authors' computational methods: Nucleated cell counts per sample were estimated from amplification of reference gene primers within the assay. To quantify the absolute abundance of each unique TCRbeta CDR3 rearrangement, sequence reads were collapsed and filtered. For each sample, productive Simpson clonality was calculated as the square root of Simpson's diversity index across productive rearrangements. TCRdb limited this immuneACCESS table to in-frame rearrangements with V and J called. A share of clones is missing; checked studies link under half to unresolved V genes, and the rest is unexplained. V and J calls and clone size are copied from that table; D and trimming were computed from the DNA. The sample includes tens of thousands of clones, with 70% to 80% observed a single time. Clones ranked in the top ten supply 35% to 40% of the sample.

This chain is built from TRBV29-1 and TRBJ2-7, and 9 junctional nucleotides match TRBD1. This sequence was found in an older woman with acute or convalescent COVID-19. The sample taken for sequencing was peripheral blood. The nucleotide sequence reads TGCAGCGTTTCGTGGTTGGGGACAGGGCAACACGAGCAGTACTTC. This codes for CSVSWLGTGQHEQYF.